These T cell receptor beta chains were read from a single sample in a study of blood T cell repertoires in COVID-19. The method was immunoSEQ multiplex PCR; TCRdb's version includes in-frame clones alone and lacks a portion of them. Counted here are roughly 230,000 clones, more than 65% occurring once; the ten biggest clones make up around 4%. The material sequenced was peripheral blood. The receptors stem from a man aged 45-65 years with active or convalescent COVID-19. Each CDR3 is given with its conserved first and last residue. A clone size is listed for some rows: how often the clone was seen (once, few, many), or a class if it is expanded.

j_gene | v_gene | abundance | CDR3aa
TRBJ1-2 | TRBV30 | NA | CAWSRDRPRGYTF
TRBJ1-2 | TRBV2 | NA | CASSEEGGARLRFTF
TRBJ1-4 | TRBV12-3/TRBV12-4 | NA | CASSFGGSEKLFF
TRBJ1-4 | TRBV7-9 | few | CASSLPVGQKLFF
TRBJ2-2 | TRBV6-5 | NA | CASSYSGTSTGELFF
TRBJ2-1 | TRBV5-1 | NA | CASKSGGRHNEQFF
TRBJ2-1 | TRBV19 | once | CASSRNPSSYNEQFF
TRBJ1-2 | TRBV25-1 | NA | CASSDQGSYGYTF
TRBJ1-1 | TRBV5-1 | NA | CASSWGTGANTEAFF
TRBJ1-3 | TRBV7-3 | NA | CASSLRGLAGNTIYF
TRBJ1-2 | TRBV2 | NA | CANSGTGPMGGYTF
TRBJ2-2 | TRBV7-7 | NA | CASSLARPGGELFF
TRBJ2-3 | TRBV9 | NA | CASSVGPSGGPDTQYF
TRBJ1-4 | TRBV29-1 | NA | CSVGHTNEKLFF
TRBJ2-2 | TRBV27 | NA | CASSAGYRDGELFF
TRBJ1-2 | TRBV19 | NA | CASRRLGGGYGYTF